This record covers a single T cell receptor beta chain. Antigen specificity is unknown. The CDR3 length is 16 residues. Germline assignment: CDR1 PRHDT and CDR2 FYEKMQ (reference sequence). Germline trimming cut 5 bases from V and 9 bases from J; bases unmatched to any gene: 11. Here immunoSEQ multiplex PCR was the method, and the copy in TCRdb shows in-frame clones only, minus some. The sample lists over 55,000 clones; 60% to 80% were seen once. This entry belongs to a study of vaccination effects on CD4 cells after COVID-19. Before any sequencing was done, the ViraFEST assay used viral peptide pools to expand antigen-specific CD4+ T cells. Cells that had been cultured for 10 days were the source of isolated CD4+ T cells. Vaccinated recipients, who were negative for nucleocapsid antibodies, had no history of SARS-CoV-2 infection. After 1.8 million or so PBMC were placed in each well, they were cultured with about 10 IU/ml IL-2 and 10 ug/ml peptides. At days 3 and 7, half of the medium was exchanged for IL-2 medium.

Study findings and constraints: Late post-vaccination, clones induced by infection and those induced by vaccine underwent marked clonal contraction. Healthy vaccinees' vaccine-induced clones included only 1 of 255 cross-reacting with common cold coronaviruses.

This specimen was CD4+ T cells from PBMCs cultured with HCoV-OC43 spike peptides, taken before COVID-19 vaccination. Described subset: HCoV-OC43 spike overlapping peptide pool stimulation. The sequence was collected from a human donor who received a COVID-19 vaccine. The chain uses TRBV13 and TRBJ2-1; 12 positions agree with TRBD1. CDR3 coding DNA: TGTGCCAGCAGCCGCAGGGGACAGGGGGCGTATGTTGAGCAGTTCTTC. It is translated as CASSRRGQGAYVEQFF.